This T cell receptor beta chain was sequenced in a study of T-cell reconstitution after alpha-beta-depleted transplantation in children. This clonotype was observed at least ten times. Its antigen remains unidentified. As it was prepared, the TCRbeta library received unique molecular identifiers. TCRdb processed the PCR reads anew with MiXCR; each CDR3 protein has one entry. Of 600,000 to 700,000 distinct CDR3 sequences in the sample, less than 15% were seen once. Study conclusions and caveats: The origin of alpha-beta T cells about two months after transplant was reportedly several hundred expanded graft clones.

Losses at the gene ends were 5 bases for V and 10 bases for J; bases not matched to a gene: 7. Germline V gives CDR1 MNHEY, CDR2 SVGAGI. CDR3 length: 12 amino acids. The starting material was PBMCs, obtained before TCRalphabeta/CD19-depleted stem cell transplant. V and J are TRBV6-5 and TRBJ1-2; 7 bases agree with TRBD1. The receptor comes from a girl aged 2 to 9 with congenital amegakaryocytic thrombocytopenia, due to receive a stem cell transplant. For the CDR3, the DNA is TGTGCCAGCAGTGGGTGGACAGGCTACTACACCTTC. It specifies CASSGWTGYYTF.